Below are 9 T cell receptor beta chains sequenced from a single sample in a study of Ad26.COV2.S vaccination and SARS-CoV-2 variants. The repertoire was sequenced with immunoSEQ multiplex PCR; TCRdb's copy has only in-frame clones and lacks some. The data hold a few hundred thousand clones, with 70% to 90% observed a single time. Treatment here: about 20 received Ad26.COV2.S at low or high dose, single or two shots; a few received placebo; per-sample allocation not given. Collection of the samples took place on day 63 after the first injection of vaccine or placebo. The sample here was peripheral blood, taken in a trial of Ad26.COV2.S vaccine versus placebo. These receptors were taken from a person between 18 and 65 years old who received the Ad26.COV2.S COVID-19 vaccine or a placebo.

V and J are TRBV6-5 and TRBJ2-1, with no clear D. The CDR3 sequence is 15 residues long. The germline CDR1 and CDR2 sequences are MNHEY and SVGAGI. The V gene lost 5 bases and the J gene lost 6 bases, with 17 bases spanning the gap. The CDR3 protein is CASSRTALGRNEQFF. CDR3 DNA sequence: TGTGCCAGCAGTCGCACGGCCCTGGGCCGCAATGAGCAGTTCTTC.

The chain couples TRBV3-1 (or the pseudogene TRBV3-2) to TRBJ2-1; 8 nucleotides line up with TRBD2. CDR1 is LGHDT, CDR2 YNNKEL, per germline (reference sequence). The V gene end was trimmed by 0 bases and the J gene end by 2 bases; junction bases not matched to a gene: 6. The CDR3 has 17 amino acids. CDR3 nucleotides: TGTGCCAGCAGCCAAGACCAACTAGCGGTACCCTACAATGAGCAGTTCTTC. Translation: CASSQDQLAVPYNEQFF.

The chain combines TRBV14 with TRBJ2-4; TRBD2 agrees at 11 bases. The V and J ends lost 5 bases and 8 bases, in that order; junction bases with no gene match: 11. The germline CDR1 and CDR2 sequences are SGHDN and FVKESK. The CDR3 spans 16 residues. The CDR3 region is CASSALAGGLIDIQYF. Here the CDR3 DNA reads TGTGCCAGCAGCGCTCTAGCGGGGGGTCTTATAGACATTCAGTACTTC. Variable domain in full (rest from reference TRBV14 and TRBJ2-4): EAGVTQFPSHSVIEKGQTVTLRCDPISGHDNLYWYRRVMGKEIKFLLHFVKESKQDESGMPNNRFLAERTGGTYSTLKVQPAELEDSGVYFCASSALAGGLIDIQYFGAGTRLSVL.

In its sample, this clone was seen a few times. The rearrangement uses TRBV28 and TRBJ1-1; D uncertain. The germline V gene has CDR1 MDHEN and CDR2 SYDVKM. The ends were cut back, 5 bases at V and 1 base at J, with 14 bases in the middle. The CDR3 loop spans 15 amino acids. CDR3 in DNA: TGTGCCAGCAGTCCCTGGTCGGCAGAGAACACTGAAGCTTTCTTT. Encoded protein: CASSPWSAENTEAFF.

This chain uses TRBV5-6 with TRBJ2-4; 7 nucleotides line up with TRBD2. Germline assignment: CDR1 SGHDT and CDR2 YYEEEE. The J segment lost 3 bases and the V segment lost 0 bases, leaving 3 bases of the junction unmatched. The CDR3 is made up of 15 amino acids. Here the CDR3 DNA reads TGTGCCAGCAGCTTGGCTAGCGGCGGCAAAAACATTCAGTACTTC. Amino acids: CASSLASGGKNIQYF.

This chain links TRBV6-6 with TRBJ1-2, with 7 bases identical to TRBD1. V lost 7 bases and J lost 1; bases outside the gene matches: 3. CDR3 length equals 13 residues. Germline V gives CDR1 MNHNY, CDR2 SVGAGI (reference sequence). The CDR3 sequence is CASIPGGNYGYTF. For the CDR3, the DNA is TGTGCCAGCATTCCAGGGGGTAACTATGGCTACACCTTC.

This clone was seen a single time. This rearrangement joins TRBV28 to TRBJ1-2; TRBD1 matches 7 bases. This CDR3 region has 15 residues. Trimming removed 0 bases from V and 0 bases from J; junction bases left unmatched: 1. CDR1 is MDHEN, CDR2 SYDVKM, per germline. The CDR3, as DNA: TGTGCCAGCAGTTTATGGGGACAGTCTAACTATGGCTACACCTTC. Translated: CASSLWGQSNYGYTF.

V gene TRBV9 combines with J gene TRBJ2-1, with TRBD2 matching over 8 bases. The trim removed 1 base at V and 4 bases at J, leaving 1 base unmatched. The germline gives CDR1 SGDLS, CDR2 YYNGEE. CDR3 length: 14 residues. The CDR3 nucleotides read TGTGCCAGCAGCGTAAGCGGGGGATACAATGAGCAGTTCTTC. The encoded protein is CASSVSGGYNEQFF.

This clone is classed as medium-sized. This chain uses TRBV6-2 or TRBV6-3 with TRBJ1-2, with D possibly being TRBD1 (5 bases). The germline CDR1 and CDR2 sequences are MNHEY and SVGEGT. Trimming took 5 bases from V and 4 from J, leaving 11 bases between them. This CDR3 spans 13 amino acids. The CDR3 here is CASSQTDSYGYTF. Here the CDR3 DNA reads TGTGCCAGCAGTCAAACCGACAGCTATGGCTACACCTTC.